Below, 27 T cell receptor beta chains from the same sample are listed, as sequenced in a study of technical replicates of blood from a handful of donors. Assay used: immunoSEQ multiplex PCR; TCRdb lists only in-frame clones, some missing. The data show some 81,000 clones, with about 91% seen just once and 0.25% held by the top ten. The sample taken for sequencing was T cells isolated from PBMCs. These receptors originate from a human donor in good health.

V is TRBV19 and J is TRBJ1-5, with TRBD1 as a possible D gene (5 bases). This CDR3 comprises 13 residues. CDR1 is LNHDA, CDR2 SQIVND, per germline (reference sequence). The V and J ends lost 11 bases and 6 bases respectively, with 17 bases between them. The CDR3 here is CAAEPGGSQPQHF. In DNA form, the CDR3 reads TGTGCCGCCGAGCCGGGGGGATCTCAGCCCCAGCATTTT.

The J gene is TRBJ1-3, the V gene TRBV13; TRBD1 agrees at 9 bases. Germline V lookup: CDR1 PRHDT, CDR2 FYEKMQ (reference sequence). This CDR3 contains 15 residues. The J segment lost 3 bases and the V segment lost 3 bases, leaving 3 bases of the junction unmatched. The CDR3 is CASSFGTGSGNTIYF. The CDR3 DNA reads TGTGCCAGCAGCTTCGGGACAGGGAGTGGAAACACCATATATTTT.

The chain recombines TRBV30 with TRBJ1-1; no clear D. Germline V gene sequence: CDR1 GTSNPN, CDR2 SVGIG (reference sequence). V lost 8 bases, J lost 11 bases, and 15 bases lay in between. The CDR3 runs to 10 residues. The CDR3 nucleotides are TGTGCCCCGCAAGACATAAAGGCTTTCTTT. Its translation is CAPQDIKAFF.

This clone was observed a single time. The chain combines TRBV5-1 with TRBJ1-1, with 9 bases lining up with TRBD1. CDR1 is SGHRS and CDR2 is YFSETQ in the germline V gene. The V and J ends lost 4 bases and 4 bases, in that order; junction bases with no gene match: 11. This CDR3 has 16 residues. The CDR3 DNA reads TGCGCCAGCAGCGACTGGGGACAGGGTGGAATCACTGAAGCTTTCTTT. It yields the protein CASSDWGQGGITEAFF.

The genes are TRBV29-1 and TRBJ2-7, with a weak D call TRBD2 (5 bases). The V end lost 6 bases, the J end lost 6 bases, and 12 bases lay between the germline ends. The CDR3 is made up of 11 amino acids. Germline CDR1 reads SQVTM; CDR2 reads ANQGSEA. In nucleotides, the CDR3 is TGCAGCGTCCCCTCCGGGGTCGAGCAGTACTTC. Its protein is CSVPSGVEQYF.

The rearrangement links TRBV5-4 to TRBJ1-1; D gene unclear. Germline assignment: CDR1 SGHNT and CDR2 YYREEE (reference sequence). The ends were cut back, 2 bases at V and 1 base at J, with 6 bases in the middle. This CDR3 has 13 residues. The CDR3 protein is CASSFEANTEAFF. The CDR3 bases are TGTGCCAGCAGCTTCGAGGCGAACACTGAAGCTTTCTTT.

This clone has only a few counts. This chain joins TRBV7-9 and TRBJ1-5; D is ambiguous. Germline V gene data show CDR1 as SEHNR and CDR2 as FQNEAQ (reference sequence). The CDR3 has 13 residues. V lost 5 bases and J 7 bases, leaving 12 bases between the germline ends. CDR3 loop: CASSPPLGQPQHF. CDR3 coding DNA: TGTGCCAGCAGCCCCCCTCTTGGCCAGCCCCAGCATTTT.

The chain recombines TRBV7-9 with TRBJ2-1; D gene unclear. V lost 5 bases and J lost 4, with 15 bases in between. This CDR3 spans 15 amino acids. From germline, CDR1 is SEHNR and CDR2 FQNEAQ (reference sequence). The CDR3 DNA reads TGTGCCAGCAGCACCTCTAGGCGGCGATACAATGAGCAGTTCTTC. Protein sequence: CASSTSRRRYNEQFF.

V and J are TRBV7-8 and TRBJ1-6; D gene ambiguous. Germline CDR1 SGHVS, CDR2 FQNEAQ. V was cut by 3 bases and J by 6 bases, with 12 bases left in between. The CDR3 contains 15 residues. The CDR3 DNA reads TGTGCCAGCAGCTTGGAGGGCCAGAGTAATTCACCCCTCCACTTT. Protein product: CASSLEGQSNSPLHF.

The chain recombines TRBV9 with TRBJ2-1, with TRBD1 matching over 9 bases. With 5 bases clipped from V and 9 bases from J, the junction kept 12 bases outside the gene matches. The germline V gene has CDR1 SGDLS and CDR2 YYNGEE. The length of the CDR3 is 15 residues. CDR3 loop: CASSGQGPRVGEQFF. The CDR3 DNA reads TGTGCCAGCAGTGGACAGGGGCCCAGGGTCGGTGAGCAGTTCTTC. Together with reference TRBV9 and TRBJ2-1, the CDR3 gives the full variable domain: DSGVTQTPKHLITATGQRVTLRCSPRSGDLSVYWYQQSLDQGLQFLIQYYNGEERAKGNILERFSAQQFPDLHSELNLSSLELGDSALYFCASSGQGPRVGEQFFGPGTRLTVL.

The chain employs TRBV9 and TRBJ2-1, with 8 positions matching TRBD1. Trimming cost V 4 bases and J 8 bases; bases outside gene matches: 8. The CDR3 consists of 14 residues. Germline-derived CDR1 and CDR2 are SGDLS and YYNGEE. For the CDR3, the DNA is TGTGCCAGCAGCCAACAGACAGGGGTCCATGAGCAGTTCTTC. Translated: CASSQQTGVHEQFF.

This chain links TRBV5-8 with TRBJ2-7, with a possible D match to TRBD2 (6 bases). Germline assignment: CDR1 SGHTS and CDR2 YDEGEE. V was trimmed by 3 bases and J by 5 bases, leaving 15 bases between them. The CDR3 totals 14 residues. The CDR3 region has the DNA TGTGCCAGCAGCTGGGGGGTCGTCGGGGACGAGCAGTACTTC. Its protein is CASSWGVVGDEQYF. The complete variable domain, with remaining parts taken from reference TRBV5-8 and TRBJ2-7, reads EAGVTQSPTHLIKTRGQQATLRCSPISGHTSVYWYQQALGLGLQFLLWYDEGEERNRGNFPPRFSGRQFPNYSSELNVNALELEDSALYLCASSWGVVGDEQYFGPGTRLTVT.

This chain joins TRBV12-5 and TRBJ2-2, with D perhaps matching TRBD2 (6 bases). Trimming left V 0 bases short and J 1 base short, with 18 bases between. The germline V gene has CDR1 LGHNT and CDR2 FRNRAP. CDR3 length: 19 amino acids. The CDR3 DNA reads TGTGCTAGTGGTTTGGTCCCCAGCGGGCCTGAGGTGAACACCGGGGAGCTGTTTTTT. It yields the protein CASGLVPSGPEVNTGELFF. Drawing the rest from reference TRBV12-5 and TRBJ2-2, the complete variable domain is DARVTQTPRHKVTEMGQEVTMRCQPILGHNTVFWYRQTMMQGLELLAYFRNRAPLDDSGMPKDRFSAEMPDATLATLKIQPSEPRDSAVYFCASGLVPSGPEVNTGELFFGEGSRLTVL.

V usage is TRBV11-2 and J usage is TRBJ2-3; possible D gene TRBD2, 5 bases. This CDR3 spans 16 amino acids. CDR1 SGHAT and CDR2 FQNNGV come from the germline V gene. The V end lost 5 bases, the J end lost 0 bases, and 15 bases lay between the germline ends. The CDR3 DNA reads as TGTGCCAGCAGCGGGCTAGCTGGGATGAGCACAGATACGCAGTATTTT. Amino acid sequence: CASSGLAGMSTDTQYF.

CDR3 nucleotides: TGTGCCAGCAGCTTACCGGGTGGCGGGGGGAATGAGCAGTTCTTC. The encoded protein is CASSLPGGGGNEQFF. This chain joins TRBV7-9 and TRBJ2-1, with TRBD2 identical over 8 bases. Germline trimming cut 2 bases from V and 7 bases from J; bases unmatched to any gene: 7. This CDR3 has 15 residues. Germline V gene data show CDR1 as SEHNR and CDR2 as FQNEAQ (reference sequence).

The chain couples TRBV4-1 to TRBJ1-3; 7 nucleotides match TRBD1. This CDR3 region has 17 residues. Trimming at V came to 0 bases and at J to 2 bases, leaving 7 bases not matched to a gene. In germline, CDR1 is MGHRA, CDR2 YSYEKL. The CDR3 here is CASSQESGTDTGNTIYF. For the CDR3, the DNA is TGCGCCAGCAGCCAAGAATCCGGGACAGATACTGGAAACACCATATATTTT.

The chain couples TRBV2 to TRBJ2-5; D is unresolved. Germline CDR1 and CDR2: SNHLY and FYNNEI. The germline V and J ends were trimmed by 6 bases and 5 bases, with 13 bases remaining between them. The CDR3 is made up of 13 amino acids. In DNA, the CDR3 is TGTGCCAGCAGCGCCTACGAATCGGAGACCCAGTACTTC. This codes for CASSAYESETQYF.

The genes are TRBV28 and TRBJ2-7; the D gene is possibly TRBD2 (6 bases). Trimming cost V 6 bases and J 7 bases, with 19 bases left between them. The CDR3 totals 14 residues. Per germline, CDR1 MDHEN and CDR2 SYDVKM. In DNA, the CDR3 is TGTGCCAGCAGGGGGGGACTGGAAGGTGGTGAGCAGTACTTC. It encodes CASRGGLEGGEQYF.

The rearrangement joins TRBV6-6 to TRBJ1-5, with D possibly being TRBD1 (5 bases). The germline V and J ends were trimmed by 6 bases and 4 bases, with 10 bases remaining between them. CDR3 length: 13 residues. Germline CDR1 and CDR2: MNHNY and SVGAGI (reference sequence). CDR3 in amino acids: CASSPRVNQPQHF. Here the CDR3 DNA reads TGTGCCAGCAGCCCCAGGGTAAATCAGCCCCAGCATTTT.

The chain combines TRBV21-1 with TRBJ2-6; TRBD1, the table's D call, was not compared with the DNA. TRBV21-1 is assigned pseudogene status. This CDR3 is 19 amino acids long. CDR3 sequence (DNA): TGTGCCAACAAACAGGGAAATAAACAGATCCACTCTGGGGCCAACGTCCTGACTTTC. It translates to CANKQGNKQIHSGANVLTF.

The V call is TRBV5-6, the J call TRBJ2-4; 7 nucleotides align to TRBD2. Germline trimming cut 6 bases from V and 5 bases from J; bases unmatched to any gene: 5. This CDR3 region has 13 residues. Germline CDR1 is SGHDT and CDR2 is YYEEEE. This chain's CDR3 is CASTWTRENIQYF. CDR3 bases: TGTGCCAGCACCTGGACTAGAGAAAACATTCAGTACTTC.

The chain carries TRBV19 and TRBJ1-2; a possible D gene is TRBD1 (5 bases). CDR3 length equals 12 residues. Germline values: CDR1 LNHDA, CDR2 SQIVND (reference sequence). V dropped 5 bases and J dropped 5 bases, with 9 bases sitting between them. Here the CDR3 DNA reads TGTGCCAGTAGTGAGGGGACTTATGGCTACACCTTC. Encoded protein: CASSEGTYGYTF.

A few counts support this clone. The chain recombines TRBV10-3 with TRBJ2-5; no firm D call. Germline V gene lookup returns CDR1 ENHRY and CDR2 SYGVKD. This CDR3 has 13 residues. Trimming removed 8 bases at V and 0 bases at J, with 10 bases between. The CDR3 sequence is CAIQAPYQETQYF. The CDR3 coding sequence is TGTGCCATCCAGGCACCCTACCAAGAGACCCAGTACTTC.

This clone was recorded only once. The rearrangement uses TRBV15 and TRBJ1-3, with D hard to call. Germline V lookup: CDR1 LNHNV, CDR2 YYDKDF (reference sequence). V lost 0 bases and J lost 0, with 9 bases in between. The CDR3 is 16 amino acids. This chain's CDR3 is CATSREVRLSGNTIYF. Here the CDR3 DNA reads TGTGCCACCAGCAGAGAAGTCAGGCTCTCTGGAAACACCATATATTTT.

The V call is TRBV6-5, the J call TRBJ2-1, with D perhaps matching TRBD1 (6 bases). From germline, CDR1 is MNHEY and CDR2 SVGAGI. CDR3 length: 13 residues. V lost 6 bases, J lost 5 bases, and 11 bases lay in between. The CDR3 DNA follows: TGTGCCAGCAGCCCCAGGGGAAACAATGAGCAGTTCTTC. Translated, it gives CASSPRGNNEQFF.

This sequence joins TRBV5-1 and TRBJ1-4; TRBD1 is a possible D gene (5 bases). The ends were cut back, 8 bases at V and 6 bases at J, with 20 bases in the middle. The CDR3 spans 15 residues. Per the germline V gene, CDR1 is SGHRS and CDR2 is YFSETQ. The CDR3 DNA is TGCGCCAGTTCCCCCGGGGGGGTTAGGGATGAAAAACTGTTTTTT. Encoded protein: CASSPGGVRDEKLFF.

This chain uses TRBV9 with TRBJ2-1, with D maybe TRBD2 (5 bases). Germline V CDR1 and CDR2: SGDLS, YYNGEE. This CDR3 is 16 amino acids long. V gave up 0 bases and J gave up 0 bases, with 10 bases separating them. The CDR3 DNA reads as TGTGCCAGCAGCGTAGGGGTCGGAGGCTCCTACAATGAGCAGTTCTTC. This codes for CASSVGVGGSYNEQFF.